These 10 T cell receptor beta chains were all obtained from the same sample, sequenced in a study of T cell changes during pregnancy in multiple sclerosis. This table comes from immunoSEQ multiplex PCR, and its TCRdb copy is limited to in-frame clones, with some not included. The data show 58,000 or so clones, with over 90% seen just once and less than 0.6% held by the top ten. The material was CD4+ T cells from peripheral blood mononuclear cells, obtained in the third trimester of pregnancy. These receptors were collected from a female donor with multiple sclerosis, enrolled in a pregnancy study.

The gene calls are TRBV7-2 and TRBJ2-7; TRBD1 is a possible D gene (5 bases). The length of the CDR3 is 16 residues. V lost 3 bases to trimming and J lost 7 bases, with 22 bases between them. Germline CDR1 is SGHTA and CDR2 is FQGNSA. The chain's CDR3 is CASSFAWGGQGNEQYF. For the CDR3, the DNA is TGTGCCAGCAGCTTCGCCTGGGGCGGCCAGGGTAATGAGCAGTACTTC.

The chain links TRBV5-6 to TRBJ2-5, with 7 bases aligning to TRBD1. The V gene's germline CDR1 is SGHDT and CDR2 YYEEEE. Losses at the gene ends were 4 bases for V and 5 bases for J; bases not matched to a gene: 2. This CDR3 has 12 residues. For the CDR3, the DNA is TGTGCCAGCAGCAAGGACAGGGAGACCCAGTACTTC. This encodes CASSKDRETQYF. Full variable domain (missing parts from reference TRBV5-6 and TRBJ2-5): DAGVTQSPTHLIKTRGQQVTLRCSPKSGHDTVSWYQQALGQGPQFIFQYYEEEERQRGNFPDRFSGHQFPNYSSELNVNALLLGDSALYLCASSKDRETQYFGPGTRLLVL.

The chain recombines TRBV7-6 with TRBJ1-4, with D possibly matching TRBD1 (5 bases). Germline CDR1 SGHVS, CDR2 FNYEAQ. CDR3 size: 13 residues. Trimming removed 8 bases from V and 4 bases from J, with 11 bases in between. In DNA, the CDR3 is TGTGCCAGCTGGGCAGGGAATAATGAAAAACTGTTTTTT. Its protein is CASWAGNNEKLFF.

The chain links TRBV19 to TRBJ1-2, with 8 bases identical to TRBD1. This CDR3 comprises 13 residues. V shed 7 bases and J 2 bases; nucleotides not matched to a gene: 3. Germline CDR1 LNHDA, CDR2 SQIVND (reference sequence). This CDR3 is CASIGQGNYGYTF. Here the CDR3 DNA reads TGTGCCAGTATAGGACAGGGAAACTATGGCTACACCTTC. The whole variable domain, filled in from reference TRBV19 and TRBJ1-2, reads DGGITQSPKYLFRKEGQNVTLSCEQNLNHDAMYWYRQDPGQGLRLIYYSQIVNDFQKGDIAEGYSVSREKKESFPLTVTSAQKNPTAFYLCASIGQGNYGYTFGSGTRLTVV.

This clone showed up just a few times. The chain combines TRBV5-1 with TRBJ1-1; 9 bases match TRBD1. J lost 0 bases, V lost 4 bases, and 4 bases had no gene match. The CDR3 runs to 15 residues. The V gene's germline CDR1 is SGHRS and CDR2 YFSETQ. The CDR3 bases are TGCGCCAGCAGCCCCCGGACAGGGGTGAACACTGAAGCTTTCTTT. This gives the protein CASSPRTGVNTEAFF.

This rearrangement joins TRBV30 to TRBJ1-2; 8 positions agree with TRBD1. This CDR3 comprises 13 residues. Germline V gene data show CDR1 as GTSNPN and CDR2 as SVGIG (reference sequence). V lost 8 bases, J lost 8 bases, and 13 bases stayed unmatched. CDR3 in DNA: TGTGCCCGGCGGAGACAGGGGCTTTGGGGCTACACCTTC. It translates to CARRRQGLWGYTF.

DNA of the CDR3: TGTGCCAGTAGTACCCGGACAGGGAACATTCAGTACTTC. It translates to CASSTRTGNIQYF. This chain links TRBV19 with TRBJ2-4, with 8 bases that match TRBD1. The germline V gene encodes CDR1 LNHDA and CDR2 SQIVND (reference sequence). The CDR3 runs to 13 residues. With 4 bases clipped from V and 7 bases from J, the junction kept 3 bases outside the gene matches. Based on the CDR3 plus reference TRBV19 and TRBJ2-4, the full variable domain is DGGITQSPKYLFRKEGQNVTLSCEQNLNHDAMYWYRQDPGQGLRLIYYSQIVNDFQKGDIAEGYSVSREKKESFPLTVTSAQKNPTAFYLCASSTRTGNIQYFGAGTRLSVL.

This clone was seen more than once but under ten times. V gene TRBV12-5 combines with J gene TRBJ1-5, with D perhaps matching TRBD1 (6 bases). The CDR3 runs to 17 residues. Looked up from germline, CDR1 is LGHNT and CDR2 is FRNRAP. V was cut by 0 bases and J by 5 bases, with 17 bases left in between. Here the CDR3 reads CASGLVIGGAPHQPQHF. CDR3 coding DNA: TGTGCTAGTGGTTTGGTCATTGGGGGGGCGCCCCATCAGCCCCAGCATTTT.

This clone was seen just once. J is TRBJ1-1 and V is TRBV7-9; D gene unclear. Germline CDR1 reads SEHNR; CDR2 reads FQNEAQ (reference sequence). V was pared by 3 bases and J by 2 bases, with 7 bases between. The CDR3 runs to 13 residues. The CDR3 sequence: CASSFEANTEAFF. The CDR3, as DNA: TGTGCCAGCAGCTTCGAGGCAAACACTGAAGCTTTCTTT.

This clone showed up just once. V usage is TRBV7-9 and J usage is TRBJ2-3; the match to TRBD2 covers 8 bases. This CDR3 is built from 15 residues. Looked up from germline, CDR1 is SEHNR and CDR2 is FQNEAQ (reference sequence). V was clipped by 4 bases and J by 7 bases; unmatched bases: 10. CDR3 sequence (DNA): TGTGCCAGCAGCTCCCGGGGGGGCAGCGTTCATACGCAGTATTTT. Translating it yields CASSSRGGSVHTQYF. Combining the CDR3 with reference TRBV7-9 and TRBJ2-3 gives the whole variable domain DTGVSQNPRHKITKRGQNVTFRCDPISEHNRLYWYRQTLGQGPEFLTYFQNEAQLEKSRLLSDRFSAERPKGSFSTLEIQRTEQGDSAMYLCASSSRGGSVHTQYFGPGTRLTVL.